The source of this TCR beta chain is a study of identical twins. TCRdb reanalysed the 5' RACE reads using MiXCR and keeps one entry per CDR3 protein. The sample yields 1.5 million to 2 million distinct CDR3 sequences, around 33% seen once. Germline V lookup: CDR1 SNHLY, CDR2 FYNNEI. V was shortened by 3 bases and J by 10 bases, with 5 bases between the two germline ends. The CDR3 runs 10 residues. This clonotype has a handful of counts. The source of this sequence is a newborn girl in good health. Source material: cord blood. The chain carries TRBV2 and TRBJ2-3; TRBD1 might be the D (5 bases). Here the CDR3 reads CASSEGPQYF. CDR3 in DNA: TGTGCCAGCAGTGAGGGGCCGCAGTATTTT.